The clone carrying this TCR beta chain was observed a handful of times. What it binds is unknown. Germline V CDR1 and CDR2: SGHRS, YFSETQ. The J segment lost 6 bases and the V segment lost 4 bases, leaving 13 bases of the junction unmatched. The CDR3 contains 15 residues. Via MiXCR, TCRdb re-called the 5' RACE reads, giving one row per CDR3 protein. Here the sample spans 530,000 or so distinct CDR3 sequences, 15% to 20% being singletons. These data belong to a study of T-cell memory formation after mild COVID-19. Study-wide results and caveats: Pre-infection memory contained some responding clones, which suggested that cross-reactive memory had joined. Clones contracting day 15 to 85 were balanced CD4/CD8; later expanders leaned CD4+.

The sample consisted of PBMCs or a T cell subset sorted from them (not recorded which). The clonotype originates from an adult woman who had mild COVID-19 (a few samples of this study predate the infection). Cell type and time point are not known. V usage is TRBV5-1 and J usage is TRBJ2-7, with 7 bases lining up with TRBD2. DNA for the CDR3: TGCGCCAGCAGCCCAGCTAGCGGCAGGGTCGCCGAGCAGTACTTC. Translated: CASSPASGRVAEQYF.